The next 9 T cell receptor beta chains were all read from a single sample in a study of cytomegalovirus exposure and HLA in healthy donors. 60 Vbeta and 13 Jbeta primers were used in PCR. Here immunoSEQ multiplex PCR was the method, and the copy in TCRdb shows in-frame clones only, minus some. There are approximately 78,000 clones in the sample; 70% to 85% occur only once, and roughly 2.3% lies in the top ten. Sequencing used PBMCs. Receptor source: a woman between 45 and 60 years old in good health and CMV-seronegative.

The V and J genes are TRBV7-2 and TRBJ1-4; weak D call: TRBD1 (6 bases). Trimming took off 2 bases at V and 8 bases at J, with 12 bases between the two ends. This CDR3 region has 14 residues. The germline V gene has CDR1 SGHTA and CDR2 FQGNSA. The CDR3 DNA reads TGTGCCAGCAGCTTAAGGGGGGGAGCGGAAAAACTGTTTTTT. Its translation is CASSLRGGAEKLFF.

This chain connects TRBV5-1 to TRBJ2-2; TRBD1 matches 8 bases. The germline V gene has CDR1 SGHRS and CDR2 YFSETQ. CDR3 size: 16 residues. The ends lost 4 bases at V and 7 bases at J; junction bases unmatched: 12. The CDR3 spells CASSPMDRESGGELFF. The CDR3 DNA sequence: TGCGCCAGCAGCCCCATGGACAGGGAATCGGGCGGGGAGCTGTTTTTT.

The V gene is TRBV7-9, the J gene TRBJ1-1; D may be TRBD1 (6 bases). CDR3 length: 13 amino acids. The V gene lost 1 base and the J gene lost 8 bases, with 11 bases spanning the gap. Germline V lookup: CDR1 SEHNR, CDR2 FQNEAQ (reference sequence). The CDR3 sequence is CASSLGVTGEAFF. The CDR3 DNA follows: TGTGCCAGCAGCTTAGGGGTTACAGGGGAAGCTTTCTTT.

The chain employs TRBV19 and TRBJ1-1; weak D call: TRBD1 (5 bases). This CDR3 spans 15 amino acids. Germline V CDR1 and CDR2: LNHDA, SQIVND (reference sequence). Trimming took 4 bases from V and 2 from J, leaving 14 bases between them. The CDR3 sequence is CASSTLTTVNTEAFF. The CDR3 DNA follows: TGTGCCAGTAGTACCCTCACGACAGTAAACACTGAAGCTTTCTTT.

V gene TRBV6-4 combines with J gene TRBJ1-1, with D tentatively TRBD1 (5 bases). The CDR3 contains 12 residues. The germline gives CDR1 MRHNA, CDR2 SNTAGT. V was pared by 4 bases and J by 7 bases, with 10 bases between. The CDR3 DNA reads TGTGCCAGCAGTGGAGGAAGGGGTGAAGCTTTCTTT. Protein: CASSGGRGEAFF.

In this sample, this clone turned up a few times. The genes are TRBV28 and TRBJ1-1, with D hard to call. CDR1 is MDHEN, CDR2 SYDVKM, per germline. Trimming shortened V by 6 bases and J by 7 bases, and 9 bases separated the two germline ends. The CDR3 is 11 amino acids. CDR3 nucleotides: TGTGCCAGCAGAAACAGCCTTGAAGCTTTCTTT. Translating it yields CASRNSLEAFF.

The V and J genes are TRBV4-2 and TRBJ2-3, with a tentative D call TRBD2 (5 bases). Germline V lookup: CDR1 LGHNA, CDR2 YNFKEQ. The CDR3 runs to 13 residues. The ends were cut back, 0 bases at V and 6 bases at J, with 7 bases in the middle. The CDR3 sequence is CASSQERGDTQYF. DNA for the CDR3: TGTGCCAGCAGCCAAGAACGGGGTGATACGCAGTATTTT.

This rearrangement joins TRBV6-5 to TRBJ1-1, with D maybe TRBD1 (6 bases). Germline lookup yields CDR1 MNHEY and CDR2 SVGAGI. The CDR3 is 15 amino acids. Trimming pared 0 bases from V and 10 bases from J, leaving 18 bases between. CDR3 sequence (DNA): TGTGCCAGCAGTTACTCGATTGAGGGACATTCGAGAGCTTTCTTT. Amino acids: CASSYSIEGHSRAFF.

V and J are TRBV7-8 and TRBJ2-7; 9 nucleotides line up with TRBD1. V gave up 1 base and J gave up 5 bases; unmatched junction bases: 6. This CDR3 contains 15 residues. The germline V gene has CDR1 SGHVS and CDR2 FQNEAQ. The CDR3 nucleotides read TGTGCCAGCAGCTTAGGGGACAGGGCGTTGGACGAGCAGTACTTC. This codes for CASSLGDRALDEQYF.